The 20 T cell receptor beta chains below all came from one sample that was sequenced in a study of T cell repertoires in cytomegalovirus infection. TCRdb called the reads again in MiXCR, with one record for every CDR3 protein. The sample lists 150,000 to 200,000 distinct CDR3 sequences; roughly 27% were seen once. Material: PBMCs. The receptors here all came from a human donor in good health (CMV status not recorded). Some clones in this sample may be carry-over from other donors' samples.

The chain has TRBV7-9 and TRBJ2-3; 12 bases fit TRBD2. Unmatched junction bases numbered 4, after V lost 4 bases and J lost 2 bases. CDR3 length: 16 amino acids. The germline CDR1 and CDR2 sequences are SEHNR and FQNEAQ (reference sequence). CDR3 DNA: TGTGCCAGCAGCTACGCTAGCGGGGGGGCCACAGATACGCAGTATTTT. It codes for CASSYASGGATDTQYF.

The rearrangement joins TRBV5-1 to TRBJ1-3, with no clear D. There are 15 residues in the CDR3. V was cut by 4 bases and J by 0 bases, with 11 bases left in between. The germline V gene encodes CDR1 SGHRS and CDR2 YFSETQ. CDR3 DNA: TGCGCCAGCAGCCTATCGACCGTCTCTGGAAACACCATATATTTT. Its translation is CASSLSTVSGNTIYF. The whole variable domain, filled in from reference TRBV5-1 and TRBJ1-3, reads KAGVTQTPRYLIKTRGQQVTLSCSPISGHRSVSWYQQTPGQGLQFLFEYFSETQRNKGNFPGRFSGRQFSNSRSEMNVSTLELGDSALYLCASSLSTVSGNTIYFGEGSWLTVV.

V usage is TRBV5-6 and J usage is TRBJ2-7; D might be TRBD1 or TRBD2, each matching 5 bases. The CDR3 sequence is 13 residues long. Trimming took 4 bases from V and 9 from J, leaving 17 bases between them. CDR1 SGHDT and CDR2 YYEEEE come from the germline V gene. CDR3 sequence reads: CASSPMGQGPQYF. CDR3 in DNA: TGTGCCAGCAGCCCAATGGGCCAGGGACCGCAGTACTTC.

This clonotype was seen more than once but under ten times. V gene TRBV15 combines with J gene TRBJ2-4; D perhaps matches TRBD1 (5 bases). The CDR3 sequence is 16 residues long. CDR1 is LNHNV, CDR2 YYDKDF, per germline (reference sequence). Between the trimmed V and J ends, which lost 1 base and 7 bases, there was a span of 17 bases. The CDR3 is CATSRVQGYDSNIQYF. The CDR3 bases are TGTGCCACCAGCAGAGTTCAGGGCTACGATTCGAACATTCAGTACTTC.

This clonotype showed up just a few times. The chain links TRBV3-1 to TRBJ2-7, with D perhaps TRBD2 (5 bases). The length of the CDR3 is 13 residues. Germline CDR1 reads LGHDT; CDR2 reads YNNKEL (reference sequence). Deletions cut 4 bases from V and 3 bases from J, with 10 bases between. CDR3 DNA: TGTGCCAGCAGCCCTCCGGGATACTACGAGCAGTACTTC. It codes for CASSPPGYYEQYF.

This clonotype was detected only a few times. This rearrangement joins TRBV7-4 to TRBJ1-1, with D possibly TRBD1 on 5 matching bases. Looked up from germline, CDR1 is SGHVT and CDR2 is SQSDAQ. The V and J ends lost 4 bases and 6 bases respectively, with 15 bases between them. This CDR3 is built from 14 residues. CDR3 region: CASSSLQGGPEAFF. CDR3 DNA: TGTGCCAGCAGCTCTCTCCAGGGTGGCCCTGAAGCTTTCTTT.

This clonotype occurred a few times. The genes are TRBV6-2 or TRBV6-3 and TRBJ1-2; 8 nucleotides match TRBD1. Losses at the gene ends were 6 bases for V and 1 base for J; bases not matched to a gene: 10. The CDR3 is 16 amino acids. Germline-derived CDR1 and CDR2 are MNHEY and SVGEGT. CDR3 in DNA: TGTGCCAGCAGCGCCGGACAGGGACTGCTTAACTATGGCTACACCTTC. Protein sequence: CASSAGQGLLNYGYTF.

The CDR3 DNA reads TGCAGCGCTATGGGGGGAGATAGCAATCAGCCCCAGCATTTT. Amino acids: CSAMGGDSNQPQHF. The chain has TRBV29-1 and TRBJ1-5; a possible D gene is TRBD1 (5 bases). The CDR3 contains 14 residues. Between the trimmed V and J ends, which lost 7 bases and 0 bases, there was a span of 13 bases. Germline V gene lookup returns CDR1 SQVTM and CDR2 ANQGSEA.

The J gene is TRBJ1-1, the V gene TRBV20-1, with 7 nucleotides matching TRBD1. The CDR3 totals 13 residues. The germline CDR1 and CDR2 sequences are DFQATT and SNEGSKA (reference sequence). V shed 0 bases, J shed 7 bases, and the junction held 5 bases outside the gene matches. The CDR3 protein is CSARDFRGNEAFF. The CDR3 DNA reads TGCAGTGCTAGAGATTTCAGGGGGAATGAAGCTTTCTTT.

The chain recombines TRBV6-5 with TRBJ1-2; 8 nucleotides align to TRBD1. Germline V gene data show CDR1 as MNHEY and CDR2 as SVGAGI. J gave up 7 bases and V 6 bases, and 10 bases lay outside the gene matches. The CDR3 length is 14 residues. The CDR3 coding sequence is TGTGCCAGCAGCAGACAGGGGAGTAGCTCTGGCTACACCTTC. Translation: CASSRQGSSSGYTF.

The chain carries TRBV15 and TRBJ1-2; 8 bases are a match to TRBD1. After removal of 0 bases from V and 0 bases from J, the junction contained 6 bases not matched to a gene. The CDR3 totals 17 residues. Germline-derived CDR1 and CDR2 are LNHNV and YYDKDF (reference sequence). The CDR3 region has the DNA TGTGCCACCAGCAGAGACAGGGGGCTACCGACTAACTATGGCTACACCTTC. Translation gives CATSRDRGLPTNYGYTF.

The chain recombines TRBV5-1 with TRBJ2-7; 9 nucleotides match TRBD2. V gave up 9 bases and J gave up 2 bases; unmatched junction bases: 12. The CDR3 contains 15 residues. CDR1 and CDR2 (germline): SGHRS, YFSETQ. The CDR3 region has the DNA TGCGCCACCCGCTCGTCTAGCGGGGCCGCCTACGAGCAGTACTTC. This gives the protein CATRSSSGAAYEQYF.

As to this clonotype: The junction departs from the called germline gene at one end, perhaps through a read error. The chain recombines TRBV4-3 with TRBJ1-2; perhaps TRBD1 as D (6 bases). This CDR3 comprises 14 residues. Germline V CDR1 and CDR2: LGHNA, YSLEER. The CDR3 DNA follows: TGCGACAGCAGCCGCCAGACAGGAAACTATGGCTACACCTTC. Amino acid sequence: CDSSRQTGNYGYTF.

This clonotype was picked up many times. The chain uses TRBV7-2 and TRBJ2-5; 7 bases are shared with TRBD2. Germline lookup yields CDR1 SGHTA and CDR2 FQGNSA. The CDR3 totals 15 residues. The V segment lost 1 base and the J segment 2 bases; nucleotides outside the gene matches: 4. In DNA form, the CDR3 reads TGTGCCAGCAGCTTAGGCGGGAGCGAACAAGAGACCCAGTACTTC. This sequence encodes CASSLGGSEQETQYF.

A few counts support this clonotype. V usage is TRBV11-3 and J usage is TRBJ2-1, with 8 bases identical to TRBD2. Per the germline V gene, CDR1 is SGHNT and CDR2 is YENEEA. The CDR3 has 13 residues. The V and J ends lost 1 base and 11 bases, in that order; junction bases with no gene match: 4. CDR3 residues: CASSLVRGGKQFF. In DNA form, the CDR3 reads TGTGCCAGCAGCTTAGTTCGGGGGGGAAAGCAGTTCTTC.

The count of this clonotype is one. This chain connects TRBV30 to TRBJ2-1; 7 nucleotides match TRBD2. Germline-derived CDR1 and CDR2 are GTSNPN and SVGIG (reference sequence). V was pared by 5 bases and J by 2 bases, with 6 bases of the junction left unmatched. The CDR3 has 14 amino acids. CDR3 region: CAWALRGTYNEQFF. The CDR3 DNA reads as TGTGCCTGGGCCCTGCGGGGGACCTACAATGAGCAGTTCTTC.

The V and J genes are TRBV2 and TRBJ2-5; 7 nucleotides match TRBD2. CDR1 is SNHLY and CDR2 is FYNNEI in the germline V gene. This CDR3 is 14 amino acids long. Unmatched junction bases numbered 9, after V lost 10 bases and J lost 1 base. Written as DNA, the CDR3 is TGTGCCACTGGGGGGGAGCGGTTCCAAGAGACCCAGTACTTC. Its translation: CATGGERFQETQYF.

The chain links TRBV29-1 to TRBJ2-3, with 15 nucleotides matching TRBD2. Germline V gene data show CDR1 as SQVTM and CDR2 as ANQGSEA. J lost 6 bases, V lost 1 base, and 2 bases had no gene match. This CDR3 contains 15 residues. CDR3 sequence reads: CSVEVGTSGGDTQYF. The CDR3 coding sequence is TGCAGCGTTGAAGTCGGGACTAGCGGGGGGGATACGCAGTATTTT.

This clonotype was observed at least ten times. The J gene is TRBJ1-1, the V gene TRBV29-1; possibly TRBD1 for D (5 bases). The CDR3 totals 13 residues. V lost 5 bases and J lost 0, with 10 bases in between. The germline V gene encodes CDR1 SQVTM and CDR2 ANQGSEA. The CDR3 here is CSVTTAMNTEAFF. In DNA, the CDR3 is TGCAGCGTTACGACAGCTATGAACACTGAAGCTTTCTTT.

V gene TRBV11-2 combines with J gene TRBJ2-3; 7 bases fit TRBD1. The CDR3 sequence is 16 residues long. The junction had 10 bases not matched to a gene; V was cut back by 5 bases and J by 2 bases. CDR1 and CDR2 (germline): SGHAT, FQNNGV. The CDR3 protein is CASSARTGLSTDTQYF. In DNA form, the CDR3 reads TGTGCCAGCAGCGCCCGGACAGGCTTATCCACAGATACGCAGTATTTT.